The 11 T cell receptor beta chains below all came from one sample that was sequenced in a study of shared clonotypes between healthy human individuals. Sequenced by immunoSEQ multiplex PCR; TCRdb stores in-frame clones only, minus some. The sample shows 450,000 or so clones, more than 70% of them seen only once. The sample consisted of PBMCs. Receptor source: a woman aged 40 to 50 in good health. Some clones in this sample may be carry-over from other donors' samples.

J is TRBJ2-2 and V is TRBV19, with D possibly TRBD1 on 6 matching bases. CDR3 size: 17 residues. V shed 9 bases and J shed 0 bases, with 20 bases lying between them. Germline loops: CDR1 LNHDA, CDR2 SQIVND (reference sequence). CDR3 sequence reads: CASSRDTHIANTGELFF. Here the CDR3 DNA reads TGTGCCAGCTCCCGGGACACCCACATCGCGAACACCGGGGAGCTGTTTTTT.

V is TRBV7-3 and J is TRBJ2-7, with a possible D match to TRBD2 (6 bases). The ends were cut back, 1 base at V and 4 bases at J, with 17 bases in the middle. The germline V gene has CDR1 SGHTA and CDR2 FQGTGA. The CDR3 has 16 residues. The CDR3 DNA is TGTGCCAGCAGCTTAAGGCCAGGGACTGAATATTACGAGCAGTACTTC. It is translated as CASSLRPGTEYYEQYF.

This clone was observed a handful of times. The rearrangement joins TRBV19 to TRBJ2-1, with TRBD2 matching 8 bases. The V gene end was trimmed by 4 bases and the J gene end by 8 bases; junction bases not matched to a gene: 10. This CDR3 comprises 15 residues. CDR1 LNHDA and CDR2 SQIVND come from the germline V gene (reference sequence). CDR3 coding DNA: TGTGCCAGTAGTACGGGACTAGTAGGATTTGATGAGCAGTTCTTC. It codes for CASSTGLVGFDEQFF.

Notes on this clone: A much larger clone sits a single nucleotide away, making a read error possible. The chain employs TRBV19 and TRBJ2-7; D remains ambiguous. The germline V and J ends were trimmed by 8 bases and 3 bases, with 20 bases remaining between them. CDR3 length equals 15 residues. Germline-derived CDR1 and CDR2 are LNHDA and SQIVND (reference sequence). The CDR3 DNA follows: TGTGCCAGTCCGGAATCCTACGTGGAATACTACGAGCAGTACTTC. Encoded protein: CASPESYVEYYEQYF.

The chain carries TRBV7-2 and TRBJ2-1; D is unclear. The V end was cut by 1 base, the J end by 2 bases, with 6 bases between. This CDR3 spans 14 amino acids. Germline CDR1 is SGHTA and CDR2 is FQGNSA. For the CDR3, the DNA is TGTGCCAGCAGCTTAGACGGAACCTACAATGAGCAGTTCTTC. It specifies CASSLDGTYNEQFF. Full variable domain (missing parts from reference TRBV7-2 and TRBJ2-1): GAGVSQSPSNKVTEKGKDVELRCDPISGHTALYWYRQSLGQGLEFLIYFQGNSAPDKSGLPSDRFSAERTGGSVSTLTIQRTQQEDSAVYLCASSLDGTYNEQFFGPGTRLTVL.

The chain joins TRBV4-1 to TRBJ2-7, with D tentatively TRBD2 (6 bases). Germline CDR1 MGHRA, CDR2 YSYEKL. V was cut by 0 bases and J by 7 bases, with 19 bases left in between. The CDR3 length is 16 residues. The CDR3 here is CASSQDIRSRRGEQYF. CDR3 coding DNA: TGCGCCAGCAGCCAAGATATTCGGTCAAGGCGGGGAGAGCAGTACTTC.

The table lists this clone with many counts. V usage is TRBV5-5 and J usage is TRBJ2-7, with D possibly being TRBD1 (6 bases). The CDR3 consists of 13 residues. The germline V and J ends were trimmed by 5 bases and 2 bases, with 11 bases remaining between them. Germline V CDR1 and CDR2: SGHKS, YYEKEE (reference sequence). CDR3 sequence reads: CASRGASTYEQYF. CDR3 bases: TGTGCCAGCAGGGGGGCCTCGACCTACGAGCAGTACTTC.

The J gene is TRBJ2-7, the V gene TRBV7-6; the D gene is possibly TRBD2 (5 bases). The CDR3 contains 13 residues. V was clipped by 1 base and J by 5 bases, with 9 bases between them. From germline, CDR1 is SGHVS and CDR2 FNYEAQ. Written as DNA, the CDR3 is TGTGCCAGCAGCTTAGGGAGGACCAACGAGCAGTACTTC. It specifies CASSLGRTNEQYF.

This clone was detected only once. This sequence is one base from a far larger clone and is likely a read error. This rearrangement joins TRBV10-3 to TRBJ2-5; TRBD2 matches at 9 bases. The junction had 13 bases not matched to a gene; V was cut back by 11 bases and J by 0 bases. Germline V gene lookup returns CDR1 ENHRY and CDR2 SYGVKD. The CDR3 contains 16 residues. The CDR3 nucleotides read TGTGCCGCCCTTGATCCTTTAGCGGGAGACCAAGAGACCCAGTACTTC. As protein: CAALDPLAGDQETQYF.

This rearrangement joins TRBV7-3 to TRBJ1-3; D not resolved. The CDR3 runs to 12 residues. V was shortened by 3 bases and J by 2 bases, with 2 bases between the two germline ends. Germline V lookup: CDR1 SGHTA, CDR2 FQGTGA. The CDR3 bases are TGTGCCAGCAGCTTTCCTGGAAACACCATATATTTT. Translation gives CASSFPGNTIYF.

The chain is built from TRBV28 and TRBJ1-5; D might be TRBD1 (6 bases). The CDR3 length is 16 residues. Germline V lookup: CDR1 MDHEN, CDR2 SYDVKM. Trimming removed 7 bases at V and 1 base at J, with 17 bases between. DNA for the CDR3: TGTGCCAGCAACTTACAGGGATCTGGGAGCAATCAGCCCCAGCATTTT. Its translation is CASNLQGSGSNQPQHF.